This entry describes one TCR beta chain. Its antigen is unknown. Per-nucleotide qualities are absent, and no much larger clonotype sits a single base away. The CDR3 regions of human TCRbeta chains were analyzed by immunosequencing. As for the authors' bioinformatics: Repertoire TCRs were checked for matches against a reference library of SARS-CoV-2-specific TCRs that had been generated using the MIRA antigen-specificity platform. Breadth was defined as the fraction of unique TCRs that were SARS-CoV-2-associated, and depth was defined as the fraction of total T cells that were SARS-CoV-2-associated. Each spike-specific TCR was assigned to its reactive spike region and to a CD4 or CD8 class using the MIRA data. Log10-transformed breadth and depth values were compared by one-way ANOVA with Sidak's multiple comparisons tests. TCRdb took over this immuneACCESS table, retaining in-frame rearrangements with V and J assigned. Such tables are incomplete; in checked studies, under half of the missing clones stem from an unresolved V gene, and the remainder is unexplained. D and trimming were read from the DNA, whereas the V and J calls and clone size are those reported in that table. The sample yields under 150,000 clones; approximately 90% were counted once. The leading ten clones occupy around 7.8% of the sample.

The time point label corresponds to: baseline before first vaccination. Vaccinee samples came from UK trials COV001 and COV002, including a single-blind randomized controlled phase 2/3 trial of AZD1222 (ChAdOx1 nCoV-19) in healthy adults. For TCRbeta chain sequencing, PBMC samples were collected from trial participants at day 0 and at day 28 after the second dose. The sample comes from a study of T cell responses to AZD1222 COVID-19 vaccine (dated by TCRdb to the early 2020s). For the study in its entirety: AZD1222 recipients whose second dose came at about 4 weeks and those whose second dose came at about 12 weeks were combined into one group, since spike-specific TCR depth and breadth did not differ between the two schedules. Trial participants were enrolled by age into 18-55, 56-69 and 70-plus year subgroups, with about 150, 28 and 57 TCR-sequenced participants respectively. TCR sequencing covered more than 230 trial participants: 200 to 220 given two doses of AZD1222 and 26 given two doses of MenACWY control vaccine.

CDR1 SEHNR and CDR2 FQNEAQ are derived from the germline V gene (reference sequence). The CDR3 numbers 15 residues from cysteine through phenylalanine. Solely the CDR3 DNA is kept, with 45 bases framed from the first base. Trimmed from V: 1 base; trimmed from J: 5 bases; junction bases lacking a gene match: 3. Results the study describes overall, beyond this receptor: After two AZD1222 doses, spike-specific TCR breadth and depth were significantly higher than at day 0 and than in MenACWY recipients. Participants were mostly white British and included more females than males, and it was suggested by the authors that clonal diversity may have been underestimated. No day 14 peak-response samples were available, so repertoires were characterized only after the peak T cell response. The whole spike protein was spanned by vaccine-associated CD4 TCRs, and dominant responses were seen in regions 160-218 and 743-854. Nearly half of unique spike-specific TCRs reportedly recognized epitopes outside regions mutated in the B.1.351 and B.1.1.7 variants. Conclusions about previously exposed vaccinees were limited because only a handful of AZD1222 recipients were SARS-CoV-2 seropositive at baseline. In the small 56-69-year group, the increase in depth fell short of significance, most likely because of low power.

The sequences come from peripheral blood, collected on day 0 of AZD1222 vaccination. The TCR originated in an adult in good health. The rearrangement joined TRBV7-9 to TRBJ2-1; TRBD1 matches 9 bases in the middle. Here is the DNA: TGTGCCAGCAGCTTAGGGACAGGGGAACACAATGAGCAGTTCTTC. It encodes CASSLGTGEHNEQFF.